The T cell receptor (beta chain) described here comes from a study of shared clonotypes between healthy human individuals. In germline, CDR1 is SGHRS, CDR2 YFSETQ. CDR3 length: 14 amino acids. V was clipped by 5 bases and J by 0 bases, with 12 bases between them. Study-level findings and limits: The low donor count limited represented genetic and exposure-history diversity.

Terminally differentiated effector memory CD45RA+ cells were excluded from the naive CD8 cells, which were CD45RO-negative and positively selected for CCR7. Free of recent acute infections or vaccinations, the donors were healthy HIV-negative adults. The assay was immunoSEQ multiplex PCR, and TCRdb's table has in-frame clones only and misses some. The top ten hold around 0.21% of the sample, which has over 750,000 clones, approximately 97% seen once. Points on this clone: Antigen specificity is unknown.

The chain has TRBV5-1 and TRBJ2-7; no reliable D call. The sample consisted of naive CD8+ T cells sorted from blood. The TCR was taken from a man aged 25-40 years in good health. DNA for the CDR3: TGCGCCAGCAGGCCGCAGGAGAGCTCCTACGAGCAGTACTTC. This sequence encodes CASRPQESSYEQYF.